A selection of T cell receptor beta chains follows, all from one sample in a study of T-cell memory formation after mild COVID-19. TCRdb called the 5' RACE reads again in MiXCR, with one record for every CDR3 protein. The sample has approximately 150,000 distinct CDR3 sequences, about 19% seen once. Sequenced material: PBMCs or a T cell subset sorted from them (not recorded which). Every receptor here comes from an adult woman who had mild COVID-19 (a few samples of this study predate the infection). Cell type and time point are not known. The CDR3 runs from the conserved cysteine through the conserved F or W. The D gene is left open where the match is weak. The size field is filled for only some rows; it gives once, few, many or a size class.

TRBV20-1	-	TRBJ2-7	TRBD2	CSAISGGAEGEQYF	TGCAGTGCCATAAGCGGGGGGGCGGAGGGCGAGCAGTACTTC
TRBV15	-	TRBJ1-1	-	CATSRDRGEGTAFF	TGTGCCACCAGCAGAGATAGAGGAGAGGGGACGGCTTTCTTT
TRBV21-1	few	TRBJ2-7	-	CASSPRVRGPLAEQYF	TGTGCCAGCAGCCCAAGGGTCAGGGGACCCTTAGCCGAGCAGTACTTC
TRBV3-1	-	TRBJ1-2	-	CASRGPGRASGYTF	TGTGCCAGCAGGGGACCGGGACGGGCCTCTGGCTACACCTTC
TRBV11-2	-	TRBJ2-1	TRBD2	CASSTLAGALNEQFF	TGTGCCAGCAGCACCCTAGCGGGAGCCCTCAATGAGCAGTTCTTC
TRBV5-6	few	TRBJ2-1	-	CASSLLSGSNLNEQFF	TGTGCCAGCAGCTTGCTTAGTGGGAGTAATTTAAATGAGCAGTTCTTC
TRBV6-5	-	TRBJ2-5	TRBD2	CASSPRGGGGETQYF	TGTGCCAGCAGTCCTCGGGGGGGCGGAGGGGAGACCCAGTACTTC
TRBV12-3/TRBV12-4	few	TRBJ1-2	-	CASSLSWYHGYTF	TGTGCCAGCAGTTTAAGTTGGTACCATGGCTACACCTTC
TRBV5-1	few	TRBJ2-7	-	CASTLSNTGRDEQYF	TGCGCCAGCACCCTATCAAACACAGGTCGGGACGAGCAGTACTTC
TRBV20-1	-	TRBJ1-1	-	CSARRQEIVTEAFF	TGCAGTGCTAGGAGACAGGAGATTGTTACTGAAGCTTTCTTT
TRBV5-1	-	TRBJ2-5	-	CASSLAISSEGETQYF	TGCGCCAGCAGCTTGGCAATTAGCTCGGAGGGGGAGACCCAGTACTTC
TRBV12-3/TRBV12-4	-	TRBJ2-3	-	CASSLDQASDTQYF	TGTGCCAGCAGTTTGGATCAGGCCTCAGATACGCAGTATTTT
TRBV9	few	TRBJ2-1	TRBD1	CASSVGAGGSFSYNEQFF	TGTGCCAGCAGCGTAGGGGCAGGGGGCTCCTTTTCCTACAATGAGCAGTTCTTC
TRBV28	many	TRBJ2-5	TRBD2	CASSLMGAAGGPQETQYF	TGTGCCAGCAGTCTTATGGGGGCGGCGGGAGGGCCCCAAGAGACCCAGTACTTC
TRBV5-1	few	TRBJ2-3	TRBD2	CASSLIAGGSTDTQYF	TGCGCCAGCAGCTTGATAGCGGGAGGCTCCACAGATACGCAGTATTTT
TRBV5-4	-	TRBJ2-7	TRBD1	CASSPPGQGIDEQYF	TGTGCCAGCAGCCCCCCGGGACAGGGGATCGACGAGCAGTACTTC
TRBV21-1	few	TRBJ1-2	-	CASSKVGTNYGYTF	TGTGCCAGCAGCAAAGTCGGGACTAACTATGGCTACACCTTC
TRBV7-6	few	TRBJ2-1	-	CASSYLFRDKAYNEQFF	TGTGCCAGCAGCTACCTCTTCCGGGACAAAGCCTACAATGAGCAGTTCTTC
TRBV20-1	few	TRBJ2-1	-	CSASDSLYNEQFF	TGCAGTGCTAGTGACAGCCTCTACAATGAGCAGTTCTTC
TRBV12-3/TRBV12-4	-	TRBJ1-5	-	CASSGGREQPQHF	TGTGCCAGCAGTGGAGGGCGGGAGCAGCCCCAGCATTTT
TRBV29-1	-	TRBJ2-7	-	CSAKTGSYEQYF	TGCAGCGCTAAGACGGGATCCTACGAGCAGTACTTC
TRBV9	-	TRBJ1-1	-	CASSVDLNTEAFF	TGTGCCAGCAGCGTAGACCTGAACACTGAAGCTTTCTTT
TRBV6-2/TRBV6-3	few	TRBJ2-7	-	CASKTGSMGEQYF	TGTGCCAGCAAAACGGGCAGCATGGGCGAGCAGTACTTC
TRBV6-1	-	TRBJ2-7	-	CASRPRDGPYEQYF	TGTGCCAGCAGACCCCGGGACGGACCCTACGAGCAGTACTTC
TRBV7-9	few	TRBJ1-2	-	CASSSEVRGGYGYTF	TGTGCCAGCAGCTCAGAGGTTCGGGGAGGCTATGGCTACACCTTC
TRBV7-9	few	TRBJ2-3	-	CASSPPEYTQYF	TGTGCCAGCAGCCCCCCCGAATATACGCAGTATTTT
TRBV11-3	few	TRBJ2-1	-	CASSLNALNEQFF	TGTGCCAGCAGCCTAAACGCCCTCAATGAGCAGTTCTTC
TRBV7-9	-	TRBJ2-2	TRBD2	CASSLTSGSTGELFF	TGTGCCAGCAGCTTAACTAGCGGGAGTACCGGGGAGCTGTTTTTT
TRBV4-1	few	TRBJ1-2	TRBD1	CASSQAETGGNYGYTF	TGCGCCAGCAGCCAAGCCGAAACAGGGGGGAACTATGGCTACACCTTC
TRBV27	-	TRBJ2-3	TRBD2	CASSGTSGSFDTQYF	TGTGCCAGCAGTGGGACTAGCGGTTCCTTTGATACGCAGTATTTT
TRBV7-8	few	TRBJ1-4	TRBD1	CASSLTGQNEKLFF	TGTGCCAGCAGCTTAACGGGACAGAATGAAAAACTGTTTTTT
TRBV11-2	few	TRBJ2-3	TRBD2	CASSLGRGLAVTDTQYF	TGTGCCAGCAGCTTAGGAAGAGGACTAGCGGTCACAGATACGCAGTATTTT
TRBV12-3/TRBV12-4	few	TRBJ1-2	-	CASRETASNYGYTF	TGTGCCAGCAGAGAGACGGCCTCTAACTATGGCTACACCTTC